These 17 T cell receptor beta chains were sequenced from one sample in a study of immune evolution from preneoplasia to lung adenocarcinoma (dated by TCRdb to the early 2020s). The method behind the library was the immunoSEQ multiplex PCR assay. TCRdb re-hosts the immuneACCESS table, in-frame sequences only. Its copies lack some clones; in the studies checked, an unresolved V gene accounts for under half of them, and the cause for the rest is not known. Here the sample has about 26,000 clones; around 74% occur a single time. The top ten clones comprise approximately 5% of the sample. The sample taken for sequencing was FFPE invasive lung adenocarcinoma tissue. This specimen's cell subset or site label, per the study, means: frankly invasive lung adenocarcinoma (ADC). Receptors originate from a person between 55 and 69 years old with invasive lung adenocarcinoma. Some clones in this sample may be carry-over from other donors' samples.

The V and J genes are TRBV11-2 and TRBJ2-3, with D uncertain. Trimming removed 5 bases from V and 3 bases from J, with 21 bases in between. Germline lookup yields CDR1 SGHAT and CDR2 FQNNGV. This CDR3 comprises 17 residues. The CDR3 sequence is CASSVGPYTERTDTQYF. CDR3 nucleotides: TGTGCCAGCAGCGTGGGCCCTTACACAGAACGTACAGATACGCAGTATTTT.

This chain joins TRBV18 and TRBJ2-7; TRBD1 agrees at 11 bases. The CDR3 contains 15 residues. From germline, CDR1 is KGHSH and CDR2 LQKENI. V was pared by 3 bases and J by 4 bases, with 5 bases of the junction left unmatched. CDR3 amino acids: CASSPDRGHKYEQYF. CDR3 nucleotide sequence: TGTGCCAGCTCACCGGACAGGGGGCATAAGTACGAGCAGTACTTC.

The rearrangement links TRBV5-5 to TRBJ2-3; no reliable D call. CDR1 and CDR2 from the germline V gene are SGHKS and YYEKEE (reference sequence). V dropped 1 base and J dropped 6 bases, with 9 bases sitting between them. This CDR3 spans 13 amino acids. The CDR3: CASSLYTYDTQYF. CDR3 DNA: TGTGCCAGCAGCTTGTATACATACGATACGCAGTATTTT.

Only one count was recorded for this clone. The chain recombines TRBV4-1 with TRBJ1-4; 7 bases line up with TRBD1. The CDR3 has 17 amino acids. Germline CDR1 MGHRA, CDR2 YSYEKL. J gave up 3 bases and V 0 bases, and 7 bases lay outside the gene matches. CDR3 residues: CASSQEAQGGANEKLFF. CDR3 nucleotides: TGCGCCAGCAGCCAAGAAGCGCAGGGGGGAGCTAATGAAAAACTGTTTTTT.

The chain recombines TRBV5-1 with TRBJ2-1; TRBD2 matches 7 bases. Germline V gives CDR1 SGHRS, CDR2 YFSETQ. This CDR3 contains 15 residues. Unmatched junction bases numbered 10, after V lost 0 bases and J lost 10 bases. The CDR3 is CASSLAGPPGGEQFF. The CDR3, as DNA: TGCGCCAGCAGCTTGGCCGGCCCCCCCGGGGGGGAGCAGTTCTTC.

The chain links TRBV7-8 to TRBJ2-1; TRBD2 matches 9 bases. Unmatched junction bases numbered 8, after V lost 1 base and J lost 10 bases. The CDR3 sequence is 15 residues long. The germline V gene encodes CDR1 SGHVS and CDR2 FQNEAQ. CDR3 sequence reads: CASSLVASGTREQFF. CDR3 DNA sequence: TGTGCCAGCAGCTTAGTAGCTAGCGGGACCCGGGAGCAGTTCTTC.

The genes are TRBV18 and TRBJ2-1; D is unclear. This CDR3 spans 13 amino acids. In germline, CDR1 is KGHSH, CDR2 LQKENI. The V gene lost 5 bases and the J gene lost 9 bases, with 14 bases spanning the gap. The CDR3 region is CASSFRTISEQFF. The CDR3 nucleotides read TGTGCCAGCTCATTCAGGACGATCAGTGAGCAGTTCTTC. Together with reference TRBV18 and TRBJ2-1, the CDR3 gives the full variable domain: NAGVMQNPRHLVRRRGQEARLRCSPMKGHSHVYWYRQLPEEGLKFMVYLQKENIIDESGMPKERFSAEFPKEGPSILRIQQVVRGDSAAYFCASSFRTISEQFFGPGTRLTVL.

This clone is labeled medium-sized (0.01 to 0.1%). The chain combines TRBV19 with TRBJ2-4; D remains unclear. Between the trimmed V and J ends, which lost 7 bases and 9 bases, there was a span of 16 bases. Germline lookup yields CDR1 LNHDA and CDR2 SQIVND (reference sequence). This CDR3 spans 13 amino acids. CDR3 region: CASTGTWGGIQYF. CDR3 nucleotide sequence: TGTGCCAGTACTGGTACGTGGGGTGGCATTCAGTACTTC.

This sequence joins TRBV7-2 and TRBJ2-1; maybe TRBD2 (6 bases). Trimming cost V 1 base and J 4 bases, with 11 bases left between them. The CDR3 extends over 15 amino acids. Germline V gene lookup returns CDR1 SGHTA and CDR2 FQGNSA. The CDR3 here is CASSLEGTVYNEQFF. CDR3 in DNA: TGTGCCAGCAGCTTAGAGGGGACTGTATACAATGAGCAGTTCTTC.

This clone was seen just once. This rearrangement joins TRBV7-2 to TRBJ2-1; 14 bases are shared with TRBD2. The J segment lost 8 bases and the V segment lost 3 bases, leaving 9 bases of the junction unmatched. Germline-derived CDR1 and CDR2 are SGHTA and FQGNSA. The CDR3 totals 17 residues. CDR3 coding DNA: TGTGCCAGCAGCTTTAAAGCCGGGACTAGCGGGGGCTATGAGCAGTTCTTC. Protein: CASSFKAGTSGGYEQFF.

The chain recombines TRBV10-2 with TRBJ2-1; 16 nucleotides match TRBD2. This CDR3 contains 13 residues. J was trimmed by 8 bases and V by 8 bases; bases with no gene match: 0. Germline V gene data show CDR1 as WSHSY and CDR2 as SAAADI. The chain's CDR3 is CASGTSGRDEQFF. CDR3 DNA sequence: TGCGCCAGCGGGACTAGCGGGAGGGATGAGCAGTTCTTC.

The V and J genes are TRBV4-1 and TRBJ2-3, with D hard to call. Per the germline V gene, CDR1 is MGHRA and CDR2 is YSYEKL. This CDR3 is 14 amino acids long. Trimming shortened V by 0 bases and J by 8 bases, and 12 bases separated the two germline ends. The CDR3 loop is CASSQDPAAGTQYF. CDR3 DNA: TGCGCCAGCAGCCAAGATCCCGCGGCCGGTACGCAGTATTTT.

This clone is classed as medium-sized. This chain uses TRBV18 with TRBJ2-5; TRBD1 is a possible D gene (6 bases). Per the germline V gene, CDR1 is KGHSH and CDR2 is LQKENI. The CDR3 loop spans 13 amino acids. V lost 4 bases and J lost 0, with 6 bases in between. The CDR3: CASSQGDQETQYF. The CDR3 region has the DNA TGTGCCAGCTCACAGGGGGACCAAGAGACCCAGTACTTC.

The CDR3 bases are TGTGCCAGCAGCTTCGGACAGGGACGGGGGACCCAGTACTTC. This encodes CASSFGQGRGTQYF. The rearrangement links TRBV7-8 to TRBJ2-5; 8 bases agree with TRBD1. With V trimmed by 3 bases and J by 7 bases, 7 bases remained unmatched. The CDR3 totals 14 residues. CDR1 SGHVS and CDR2 FQNEAQ come from the germline V gene. Full variable domain (remainder filled in from reference TRBV7-8 and TRBJ2-5): GAGVSQSPRYKVAKRGQDVALRCDPISGHVSLFWYQQALGQGPEFLTYFQNEAQLDKSGLPSDRFFAERPEGSVSTLKIQRTQQEDSAVYLCASSFGQGRGTQYFGPGTRLLVL.

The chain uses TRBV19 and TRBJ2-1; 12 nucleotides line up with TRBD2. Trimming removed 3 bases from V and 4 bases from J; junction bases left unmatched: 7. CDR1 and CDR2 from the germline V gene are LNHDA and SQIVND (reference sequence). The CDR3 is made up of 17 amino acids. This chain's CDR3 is CASSIWTSGNRYNEQFF. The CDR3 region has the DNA TGTGCCAGTAGTATCTGGACTAGCGGGAATAGATACAATGAGCAGTTCTTC.

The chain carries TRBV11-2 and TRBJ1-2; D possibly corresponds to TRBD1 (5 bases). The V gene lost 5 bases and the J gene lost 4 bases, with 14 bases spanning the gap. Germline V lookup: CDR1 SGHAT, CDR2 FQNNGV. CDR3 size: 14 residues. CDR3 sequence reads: CASSPEAGGYGYTF. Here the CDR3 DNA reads TGTGCCAGCAGCCCGGAAGCTGGGGGCTATGGCTACACCTTC. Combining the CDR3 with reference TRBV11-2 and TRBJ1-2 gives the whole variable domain EAGVAQSPRYKIIEKRQSVAFWCNPISGHATLYWYQQILGQGPKLLIQFQNNGVVDDSQLPKDRFSAERLKGVDSTLKIQPAKLEDSAVYLCASSPEAGGYGYTFGSGTRLTVV.

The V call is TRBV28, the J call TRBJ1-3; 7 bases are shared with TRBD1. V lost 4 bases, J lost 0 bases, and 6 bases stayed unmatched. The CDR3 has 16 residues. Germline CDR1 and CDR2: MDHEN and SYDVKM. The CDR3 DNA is TGTGCCAGCAGTTCGCATGGGACAGTCTCTGGAAACACCATATATTTT. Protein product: CASSSHGTVSGNTIYF.